Included here is one TCR beta chain sequence, with context. What it recognizes is unknown. This CDR3 comprises 13 residues. Trimming took off 0 bases at V and 7 bases at J, with 9 bases between the two ends. Germline V CDR1 and CDR2: GTSNPN, SVGIG (reference sequence). The source of the sample is a study of T-cell memory formation after mild COVID-19. The study, taken as a whole, reports: Cross-reactive memory seemingly joined, as some responding clones were found in pre-infection memory. Clones contracting over day 15 to 85 were CD4/CD8 balanced, with later expanders leaning CD4+. A second wave of clones peaked on day 37, and their SARS-CoV-2 specificity went unconfirmed.

Constant-segment primers served in 5'RACE that generated TCR alpha and TCR beta cDNA libraries bearing sample barcodes and UMIs. In TCRdb, the 5' RACE reads were re-called with MiXCR into one record per CDR3 protein. The repertoire consists of 400,000 or so distinct CDR3 sequences, with 20% occurring once and the leading ten covering 7.5% to 9.5%. The receptor was isolated from an adult woman who had mild COVID-19 (a few samples of this study predate the infection). Cell type and time point are not known. The chain is built from TRBV30 and TRBJ1-4; D possibly corresponds to TRBD1 (5 bases). Sequencing used PBMCs or a T cell subset sorted from them (not recorded which). This CDR3 is CAWSVLGGEKLFF. In DNA form, the CDR3 reads TGTGCCTGGAGTGTACTGGGGGGTGAAAAACTGTTTTTT.